The clone carrying this TCR beta chain has a count of ten or more. The CDR3 loop spans 15 amino acids. Looked up from germline, CDR1 is MRHNA and CDR2 is SNTAGT. The J segment lost 4 bases and the V segment lost 3 bases, leaving 7 bases of the junction unmatched. This record belongs to a study of identical twins. It was template switching that added a universal primer site, and there were unique molecular identifiers on the cDNA. From the 5' RACE reads, TCRdb called clonotypes with MiXCR, one entry per CDR3 protein. The repertoire consists of 250,000 to 300,000 distinct CDR3 sequences, with around 8.3% occurring once and the leading ten covering 3%. The data were also submitted as part of a second study, on yellow fever vaccine responses in identical twins.

Input material: CD8+ T cells sorted from blood. This rearrangement joins TRBV6-4 to TRBJ2-3; 7 nucleotides agree with TRBD2. This clonotype was sampled from a young woman in good health. Written as DNA, the CDR3 is TGTGCCAGCAGTGAGCTCGCGGGGGTCGCAGATACGCAGTATTTT. It encodes CASSELAGVADTQYF.